Listed here is a single T cell receptor (beta chain). Trimming at V came to 7 bases and at J to 2 bases, leaving 5 bases not matched to a gene. CDR3 length: 13 residues. The record originates from a study of blood T cell repertoires in COVID-19. Study as a whole: T cells, B-cell-depleted T cells, or PBMCs provided the cDNA or gDNA that served as material.

This table comes from immunoSEQ multiplex PCR, and its TCRdb copy is limited to in-frame clones, with some not included. This table holds roughly 200,000 clones, 80% to 90% found once. Source material: PBMCs or T cells enriched from blood (not recorded which). This receptor was identified in a woman aged 40-49 years with acute COVID-19. The chain recombines TRBV12-3 or TRBV12-4 with TRBJ2-7, with 7 bases matching TRBD1. The CDR3: CASTGDRAYEQYF. The CDR3 DNA is TGTGCCAGCACCGGGGACAGAGCCTACGAGCAGTACTTC.